The clone carrying this T cell receptor (beta chain) was detected ten times or more. These data come from a study of human T cells and chemical hapten exposure. As for time point: patch test 1, 2 weeks after DPC sensitization. Treatment indicated: therapeutic diphenylcyclopropenone sensitization with weekly scalp DPC. Every donor had alopecia and was 18 to 70 years old; all were suitable for DPC. The V end was cut by 5 bases, the J end by 0 bases, with 8 bases between. The CDR3 extends over 14 amino acids. Germline CDR1 and CDR2: KGHSH and LQKENI. Library preparation tagged each individual cDNA molecule with a unique molecular identifier. TCRdb passed the RACE reads through MiXCR, listing each CDR3 protein once. Among tens of thousands of distinct CDR3 sequences listed, about 11% were seen once.

The TCR comes from a woman between 45 and 60 years old with alopecia areata. Some clones in this sample may be carry-over from other donors' samples. The chain has TRBV18 and TRBJ1-5; D not certain. The sample in question was whole blood, obtained in connection with sensitization to the hapten diphenylcyclopropenone (DPC). The CDR3 DNA reads TGTGCCAGCTCAACCCAAGATAGCAATCAGCCCCAGCATTTT. Protein: CASSTQDSNQPQHF.